This T cell receptor (beta chain) was identified during a study of T cells in Graves' hyperthyroidism and ophthalmopathy. As for the study in general: Sampling of peripheral blood happened at initial diagnosis, prior to any treatment. The study's findings and limits: Separation of ophthalmopathy from stable hyperthyroidism was achieved by a 13 V-J model. Blood held most thyroid clonotypes expanded above 0.001 frequency.

RNA transcripts were the template for amplifying TCR beta CDR3 regions. Primed by the HTBI set, a first-round RT-PCR was run on the TCR CDR3. In TCRdb, the multiplex PCR reads were re-called with MiXCR into one record per CDR3 protein. The sample has 490,000 or so distinct CDR3 sequences, around a fifth seen once. This clonotype was counted only a few times. Its antigen is unknown. The germline gives CDR1 SNHLY, CDR2 FYNNEI. CDR3 length equals 17 residues. V was clipped by 4 bases and J by 7 bases, with 20 bases between them. Diagnosis rested on symptoms, serum thyroxine and TRAb, thyroid ultrasound, and orbital computed tomography.

The sample was blood. The receptor was derived from a woman between 70 and 85 years old with Graves' ophthalmopathy. The V gene is TRBV2, the J gene TRBJ1-6, with unresolved D. Here the CDR3 reads CASSVRLGGLQNSPLHF. The CDR3 bases are TGTGCCAGCAGTGTAAGACTAGGAGGACTCCAAAATTCACCCCTCCACTTT.